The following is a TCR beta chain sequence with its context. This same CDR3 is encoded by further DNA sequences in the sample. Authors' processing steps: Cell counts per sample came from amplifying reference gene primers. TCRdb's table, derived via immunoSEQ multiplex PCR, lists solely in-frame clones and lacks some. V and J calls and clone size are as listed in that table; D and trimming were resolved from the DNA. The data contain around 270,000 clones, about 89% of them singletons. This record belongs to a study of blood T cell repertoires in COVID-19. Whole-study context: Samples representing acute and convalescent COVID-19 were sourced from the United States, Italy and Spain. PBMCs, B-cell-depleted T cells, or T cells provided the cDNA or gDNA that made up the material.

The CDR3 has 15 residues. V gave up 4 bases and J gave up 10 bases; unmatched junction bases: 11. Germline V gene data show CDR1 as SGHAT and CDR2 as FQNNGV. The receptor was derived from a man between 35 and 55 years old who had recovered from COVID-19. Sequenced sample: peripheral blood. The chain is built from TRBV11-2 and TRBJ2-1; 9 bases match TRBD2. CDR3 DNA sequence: TGTGCCAGCAGCTCGGGACTAGCCGGAGTTGGGGAGCAGTTCTTC. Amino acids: CASSSGLAGVGEQFF. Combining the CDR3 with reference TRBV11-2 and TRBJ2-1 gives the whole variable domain EAGVAQSPRYKIIEKRQSVAFWCNPISGHATLYWYQQILGQGPKLLIQFQNNGVVDDSQLPKDRFSAERLKGVDSTLKIQPAKLEDSAVYLCASSSGLAGVGEQFFGPGTRLTVL.